The rows below give T cell receptor beta chains drawn from one sample of a study of blood T cell repertoires in COVID-19. Measured with immunoSEQ multiplex PCR; TCRdb has only the in-frame clones, and not every one. The table includes about 190,000 clones, roughly 80% detected once. The sequenced material came from peripheral blood. The receptors come from a middle-aged man who had recovered from COVID-19. CDR3s leave out the opening cysteine and the closing phenylalanine or tryptophan. The order of the fields is V gene, J gene, CDR3 protein.

v_gene: TRBV6-2/TRBV6-3; j_gene: TRBJ1-1; CDR3aa: ASSYEAGGQNTEAF
v_gene: TRBV7-9; j_gene: TRBJ1-2; CDR3aa: ASSFDGFGGYT
v_gene: TRBV19; j_gene: TRBJ1-5; CDR3aa: ASSAQDQPQH
v_gene: TRBV19; j_gene: TRBJ1-5; CDR3aa: ASSARTGIQPQH
v_gene: TRBV5-6; j_gene: TRBJ1-3; CDR3aa: ASSLDNSGNTIY
v_gene: TRBV12-3/TRBV12-4; j_gene: TRBJ2-5; CDR3aa: ASRREGKETQY
v_gene: TRBV5-3; j_gene: TRBJ1-1; CDR3aa: ARSVLSRGTQKGRPF
v_gene: TRBV19; j_gene: TRBJ2-6; CDR3aa: ASTLSGANVLT
v_gene: TRBV6-5; j_gene: TRBJ2-2; CDR3aa: ASSLDRAGTGELF
v_gene: TRBV11-2; j_gene: TRBJ2-1; CDR3aa: ASSIRQESYNEQF
v_gene: TRBV7-7; j_gene: TRBJ2-5; CDR3aa: ASSSTTGFQETQY
v_gene: TRBV3-1/TRBV3-2; j_gene: TRBJ1-5; CDR3aa: ASSQDFRNQPQH
v_gene: TRBV5-1; j_gene: TRBJ2-7; CDR3aa: ASSLGLDRYSYEQY
v_gene: TRBV20-1; j_gene: TRBJ2-1; CDR3aa: SALAGGEQF
v_gene: TRBV6-1; j_gene: TRBJ1-1; CDR3aa: AIRIPGGTEAF
v_gene: TRBV5-8; j_gene: TRBJ2-5; CDR3aa: ASSLDRDVGTQY
v_gene: TRBV7-2; j_gene: TRBJ2-3; CDR3aa: ASSWGGQSDTQY
v_gene: TRBV30; j_gene: TRBJ1-6; CDR3aa: AWRQVSESPLH
v_gene: TRBV15; j_gene: TRBJ2-2; CDR3aa: ATSASSAGSNRELF
v_gene: TRBV28; j_gene: TRBJ2-7; CDR3aa: ASRAGVYEQY
v_gene: TRBV6-5; j_gene: TRBJ2-1; CDR3aa: ASRKTGAYNEQF